This TCR beta chain appears in the sequencing data of a study of a mutant IDH1 vaccine in newly diagnosed glioma. The assay was immunoSEQ multiplex PCR, and TCRdb's table has in-frame clones only and misses some. The table has roughly 30,000 clones, about four fifths seen once. About this clone: Its antigen is as yet unknown.

The time point denotes: week 23, last vaccination. The vaccine gave 300 ug of a 20-mer mutant IDH1 peptide subcutaneously per dose. The sample was PBMCs, taken from a glioma patient whose treatment included an IDH1 peptide vaccine. The sequence was collected from a woman in her thirties with glioma.

CDR3 residues: CASSDLTNYEQYF. The CDR3 DNA is TGTGCCAGCAGTGACCTGACAAACTACGAGCAGTACTTC. The V call is TRBV25-1, the J call TRBJ2-7; D gene unclear. CDR1 is MGHDK and CDR2 is SYGVNS in the germline V gene. This CDR3 region has 13 residues. Deletions cut 3 bases from V and 3 bases from J, with 9 bases between.